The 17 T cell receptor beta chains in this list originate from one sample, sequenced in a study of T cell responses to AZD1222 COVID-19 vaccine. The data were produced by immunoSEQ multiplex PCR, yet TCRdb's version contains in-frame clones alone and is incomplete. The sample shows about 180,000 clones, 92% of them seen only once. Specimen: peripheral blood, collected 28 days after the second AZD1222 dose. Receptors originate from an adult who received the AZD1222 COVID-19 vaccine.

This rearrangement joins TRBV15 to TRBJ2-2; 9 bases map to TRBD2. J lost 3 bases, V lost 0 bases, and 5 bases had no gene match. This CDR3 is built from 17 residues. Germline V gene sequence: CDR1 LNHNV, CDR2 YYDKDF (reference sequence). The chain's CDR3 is CATSRDNSGGYTGELFF. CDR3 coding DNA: TGTGCCACCAGCAGAGATAACAGCGGGGGGTACACCGGGGAGCTGTTTTTT. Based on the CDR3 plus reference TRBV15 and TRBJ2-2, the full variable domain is DAMVIQNPRYQVTQFGKPVTLSCSQTLNHNVMYWYQQKSSQAPKLLFHYYDKDFNNEADTPDNFQSRRPNTSFCFLDIRSPGLGDTAMYLCATSRDNSGGYTGELFFGEGSRLTVL.

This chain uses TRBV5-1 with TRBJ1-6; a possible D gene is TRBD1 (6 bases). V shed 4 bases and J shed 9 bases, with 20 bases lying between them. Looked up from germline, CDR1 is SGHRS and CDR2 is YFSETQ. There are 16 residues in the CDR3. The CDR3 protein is CASSPNNRAGSSPLHF. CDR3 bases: TGCGCCAGCAGCCCTAATAACAGGGCCGGGAGTTCACCCCTCCACTTT.

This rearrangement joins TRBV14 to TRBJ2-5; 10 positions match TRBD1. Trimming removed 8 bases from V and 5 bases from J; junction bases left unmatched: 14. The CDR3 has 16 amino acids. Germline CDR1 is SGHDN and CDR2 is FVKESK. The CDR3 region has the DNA TGTGCCAGCCGCCGGGGACTAGGACAGGGGGATGAGACCCAGTACTTC. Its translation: CASRRGLGQGDETQYF.

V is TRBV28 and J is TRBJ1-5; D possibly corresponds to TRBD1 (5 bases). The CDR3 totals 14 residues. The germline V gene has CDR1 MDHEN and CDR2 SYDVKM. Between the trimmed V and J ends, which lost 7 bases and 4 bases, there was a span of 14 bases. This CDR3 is CASTGGGRNQPQHF. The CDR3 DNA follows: TGTGCCAGCACCGGGGGGGGGAGAAATCAGCCCCAGCATTTT.

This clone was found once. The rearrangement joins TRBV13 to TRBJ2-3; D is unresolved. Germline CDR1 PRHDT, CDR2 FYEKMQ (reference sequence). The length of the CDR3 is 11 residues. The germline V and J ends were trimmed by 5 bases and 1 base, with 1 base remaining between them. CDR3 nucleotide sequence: TGTGCCAGCAGCCGCACAGATACGCAGTATTTT. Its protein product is CASSRTDTQYF.

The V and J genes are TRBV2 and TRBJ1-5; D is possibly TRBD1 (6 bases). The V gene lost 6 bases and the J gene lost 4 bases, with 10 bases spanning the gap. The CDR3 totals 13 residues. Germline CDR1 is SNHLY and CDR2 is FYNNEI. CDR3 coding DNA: TGTGCCAGCAGCACAGGGACGAATCAGCCCCAGCATTTT. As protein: CASSTGTNQPQHF.

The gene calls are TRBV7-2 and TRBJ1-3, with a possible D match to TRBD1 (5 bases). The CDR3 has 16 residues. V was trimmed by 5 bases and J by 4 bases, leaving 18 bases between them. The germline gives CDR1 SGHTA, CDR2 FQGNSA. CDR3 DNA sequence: TGTGCCAGCAGCAAACGGACGGGGACGGGCGGAAACACCATATATTTT. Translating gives CASSKRTGTGGNTIYF. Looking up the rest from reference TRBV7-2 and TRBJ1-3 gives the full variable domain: GAGVSQSPSNKVTEKGKDVELRCDPISGHTALYWYRQSLGQGLEFLIYFQGNSAPDKSGLPSDRFSAERTGGSVSTLTIQRTQQEDSAVYLCASSKRTGTGGNTIYFGEGSWLTVV.

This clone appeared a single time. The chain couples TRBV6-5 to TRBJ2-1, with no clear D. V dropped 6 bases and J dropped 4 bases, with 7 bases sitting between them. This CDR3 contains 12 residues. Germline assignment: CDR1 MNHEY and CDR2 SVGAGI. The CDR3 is CASRPRYNEQFF. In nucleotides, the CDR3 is TGTGCCAGCAGACCTAGGTACAATGAGCAGTTCTTC.

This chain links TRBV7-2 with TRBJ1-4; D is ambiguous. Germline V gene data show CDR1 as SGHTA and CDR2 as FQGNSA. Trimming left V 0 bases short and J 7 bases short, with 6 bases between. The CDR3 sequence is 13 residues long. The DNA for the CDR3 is TGTGCCAGCAGCTTAGCACGGGGTGAAAAACTGTTTTTT. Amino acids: CASSLARGEKLFF.

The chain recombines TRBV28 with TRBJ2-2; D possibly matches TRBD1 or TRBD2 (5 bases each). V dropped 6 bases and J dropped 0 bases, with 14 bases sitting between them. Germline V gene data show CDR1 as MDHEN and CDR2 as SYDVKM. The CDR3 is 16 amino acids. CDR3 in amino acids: CASSPSGTANTGELFF. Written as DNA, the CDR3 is TGTGCCAGCAGCCCTTCCGGGACGGCGAACACCGGGGAGCTGTTTTTT.

Here the CDR3 DNA reads TGTGCCAGCTCACCAGACTACGAGCAGTACTTC. It codes for CASSPDYEQYF. The chain carries TRBV18 and TRBJ2-7; D ambiguous. The V end lost 2 bases, the J end lost 3 bases, and 2 bases lay between the germline ends. CDR3 length equals 11 residues. Germline CDR1 reads KGHSH; CDR2 reads LQKENI.

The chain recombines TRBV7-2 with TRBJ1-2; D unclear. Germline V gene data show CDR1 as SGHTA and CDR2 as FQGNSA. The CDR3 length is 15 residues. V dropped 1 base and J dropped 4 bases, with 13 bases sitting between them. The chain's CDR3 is CASSLEPTRAYGYTF. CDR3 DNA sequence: TGTGCCAGCAGCTTAGAGCCAACTAGGGCCTATGGCTACACCTTC.

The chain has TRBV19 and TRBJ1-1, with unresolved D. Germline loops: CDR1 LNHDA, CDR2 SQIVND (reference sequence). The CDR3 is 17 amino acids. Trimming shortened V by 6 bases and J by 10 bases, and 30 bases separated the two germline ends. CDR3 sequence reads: CASSHRPSGTRRTGAFF. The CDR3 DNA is TGTGCCAGTAGCCACCGTCCGTCCGGCACGCGTCGAACCGGAGCTTTCTTT.

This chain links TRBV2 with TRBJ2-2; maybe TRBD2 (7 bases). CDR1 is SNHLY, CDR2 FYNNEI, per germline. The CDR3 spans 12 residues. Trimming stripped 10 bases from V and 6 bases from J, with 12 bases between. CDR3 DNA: TGTGCCATTGGGAGGGGGGCCGGGGAGCTGTTTTTT. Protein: CAIGRGAGELFF.

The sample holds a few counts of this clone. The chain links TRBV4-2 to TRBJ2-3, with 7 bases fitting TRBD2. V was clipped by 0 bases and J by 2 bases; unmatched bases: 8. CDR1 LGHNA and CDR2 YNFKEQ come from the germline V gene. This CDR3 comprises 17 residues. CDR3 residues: CASSQDVRGSYTDTQYF. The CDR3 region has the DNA TGTGCCAGCAGCCAAGATGTGCGGGGGAGCTACACAGATACGCAGTATTTT.

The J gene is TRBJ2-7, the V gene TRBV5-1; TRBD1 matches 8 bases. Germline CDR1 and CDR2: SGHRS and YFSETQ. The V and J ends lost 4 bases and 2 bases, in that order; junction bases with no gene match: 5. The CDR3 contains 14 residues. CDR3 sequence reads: CASSGGQAPYEQYF. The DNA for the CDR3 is TGCGCCAGCAGCGGGGGACAGGCCCCCTACGAGCAGTACTTC.

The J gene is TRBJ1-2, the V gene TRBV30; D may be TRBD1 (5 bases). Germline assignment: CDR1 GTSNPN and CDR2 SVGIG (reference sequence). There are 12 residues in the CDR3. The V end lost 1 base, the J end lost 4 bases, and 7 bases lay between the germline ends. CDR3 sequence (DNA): TGTGCCTGGAGTGCAGGGACCTATGGCTACACCTTC. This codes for CAWSAGTYGYTF.